A selection of T cell receptor beta chains follows, all from one sample in a study of spatial heterogeneity in lung cancer. In TCRdb, the 5' RACE reads were re-called with MiXCR into one record per CDR3 protein. The table lists 900 to 1,500 distinct CDR3 sequences, about 17% of them singletons. Sequenced here: lung tumor tissue, sampled at surgery. Receptors originate from a male donor with early-stage non-small cell lung cancer. Both conserved end residues are part of each CDR3. D genes are given only for firm matches. Size values are once, few and many counts, or a class for expanded clones, and some rows have none.

size: medium-sized
J: TRBJ1-1
D: NA
V: TRBV27
DNA: TGTGCCAGCAGTTCCCTCCCAGGGACACTGAACACTGAAGCTTTCTTT
CDR3: CASSSLPGTLNTEAFF

size: NA
J: TRBJ2-7
D: NA
V: TRBV5-1
DNA: TGCGCCAGCAGCCCTGACACTAAGCAGTACTTC
CDR3: CASSPDTKQYF

size: many
J: TRBJ1-5
D: NA
V: TRBV2
DNA: TGTGCCAGCAGAGCAGGGGCCGGAGGTCAGCCCCAGCATTTT
CDR3: CASRAGAGGQPQHF

size: few
J: TRBJ1-3
D: NA
V: TRBV9
DNA: TGTGCCAGCAGCCCGACCCGCCCCTCTGGAAACACCATATATTTT
CDR3: CASSPTRPSGNTIYF

size: NA
J: TRBJ1-6
D: NA
V: TRBV4-3
DNA: TGCGCCAGCAGCCAAGACAAAGGGAGCTCCTATAATTCACCCCTCCACTTT
CDR3: CASSQDKGSSYNSPLHF

size: medium-sized
J: TRBJ2-1
D: TRBD2
V: TRBV12-3/TRBV12-4
DNA: TGTGCCAGCAGTAGCGGACTAGCGGGAGCTCTCAATGAGCAGTTCTTC
CDR3: CASSSGLAGALNEQFF

size: few
J: TRBJ2-7
D: TRBD2
V: TRBV30
DNA: TGTGCCTGGGGACTAGCGGGAGTGGAGCAGTACTTC
CDR3: CAWGLAGVEQYF

size: NA
J: TRBJ2-3
D: TRBD2
V: TRBV7-2
DNA: TGTGCCAGCAGCTTACTAGCGGGAGGGCCCGTAGATACGCAGTATTTT
CDR3: CASSLLAGGPVDTQYF

size: medium-sized
J: TRBJ2-2
D: NA
V: TRBV9
DNA: TGTGCCAGCAGCCCCAGAGGAGGGGCGAGTACCGGGGAGCTGTTTTTT
CDR3: CASSPRGGASTGELFF

size: medium-sized
J: TRBJ2-1
D: NA
V: TRBV7-9
DNA: TGTGCCAGCACGGACCTCGACAATGAGCAGTTCTTC
CDR3: CASTDLDNEQFF

size: medium-sized
J: TRBJ1-2
D: TRBD1
V: TRBV7-9
DNA: TGTGCCAGCGCCCCCGGGACAGGGGCCGACACCTTC
CDR3: CASAPGTGADTF

size: medium-sized
J: TRBJ1-2
D: TRBD1
V: TRBV20-1
DNA: TGCAGTGCCCACAGGGGGGCAGTTTATGGCTACACCTTC
CDR3: CSAHRGAVYGYTF

size: few
J: TRBJ1-5
D: NA
V: TRBV6-1
DNA: TGTGCCAGCAGTGAACAAGCCGGGGGCACGGAGCCCCAGCATTTT
CDR3: CASSEQAGGTEPQHF

size: medium-sized
J: TRBJ2-7
D: TRBD1
V: TRBV7-2
DNA: TGTGCCAGCAGCATTAGGACAGGGGAGGACTACGAGCAGTACTTC
CDR3: CASSIRTGEDYEQYF

size: medium-sized
J: TRBJ1-5
D: TRBD1
V: TRBV20-1
DNA: TGCAGTGCTCCCCTCCTGGACAGGGCGGGTCAGCCCCAGCATTTT
CDR3: CSAPLLDRAGQPQHF

size: medium-sized
J: TRBJ2-1
D: NA
V: TRBV5-4
DNA: TGTGCCAGCAGCTTAGGGGCCGGGAATGAGCAGTTCTTC
CDR3: CASSLGAGNEQFF

size: medium-sized
J: TRBJ2-6
D: TRBD1
V: TRBV23-1
DNA: TGCGCCAGCAGTCAGGCCACCGGGACAGGGGGATACTCTGGGGCCAACGTCCTGACTTTC
CDR3: CASSQATGTGGYSGANVLTF

size: medium-sized
J: TRBJ1-5
D: NA
V: TRBV5-1
DNA: TGCGCCAGCAGCTTCGAGGGTGATCAGCCCCAGCATTTT
CDR3: CASSFEGDQPQHF

size: NA
J: TRBJ2-5
D: NA
V: TRBV7-2
DNA: TGTGCCAGCAGTCCTAGTAAACAAGAGACCCAGTACTTC
CDR3: CASSPSKQETQYF

size: medium-sized
J: TRBJ1-1
D: NA
V: TRBV7-9
DNA: TGTGCCAGCCTCGGGGGGCAAGAAGCTTTCTTT
CDR3: CASLGGQEAFF

size: many
J: TRBJ2-7
D: NA
V: TRBV5-1
DNA: TGCGCCAGCAGCTTTATTAGCGGTTCCTACGAGCAGTACTTC
CDR3: CASSFISGSYEQYF

size: medium-sized
J: TRBJ1-4
D: NA
V: TRBV7-2
DNA: TGTGCCAGCAGCCCCCTCCCACAGGAGATCGGAAAACTGTTTTTT
CDR3: CASSPLPQEIGKLFF

size: many
J: TRBJ2-5
D: NA
V: TRBV24-1
DNA: TGTGCCACCAGTGACCCTCTAGGCGACCAAGAGACCCAGTACTTC
CDR3: CATSDPLGDQETQYF

size: large
J: TRBJ2-7
D: TRBD2
V: TRBV27
DNA: TGTGCCAGCAGGACTAGCGGGGGAATCTACGAGCAGTACTTC
CDR3: CASRTSGGIYEQYF

size: medium-sized
J: TRBJ2-3
D: TRBD2
V: TRBV19
DNA: TGTGCCAGTAGTACCTCCGCCGATAGCGGGAGTTCGTTAGATACGCAGTATTTT
CDR3: CASSTSADSGSSLDTQYF

size: few
J: TRBJ1-1
D: NA
V: TRBV7-5
DNA: NA
CDR3: CISVSEAPTRSVGTEAFF

size: few
J: TRBJ2-3
D: NA
V: TRBV7-9
DNA: TGTGCCAGCAGCCTAGCAGGGTGGACAGATACGCAGTATTTT
CDR3: CASSLAGWTDTQYF

size: large
J: TRBJ2-7
D: NA
V: TRBV19
DNA: TGTGCCAGTAGTCTGGCTCTTTCCTACGAGCAGTACTTC
CDR3: CASSLALSYEQYF

size: many
J: TRBJ2-5
D: TRBD2
V: TRBV10-3
DNA: TGTGCCATCAGTGACCCTAGCGGGGGAAAGGTGCGGGAGACCCAGTACTTC
CDR3: CAISDPSGGKVRETQYF

size: few
J: TRBJ2-5
D: NA
V: TRBV28
DNA: TGTGCCAGCAACTCCGGGACACATTCAATCGCGACCCAGTACTTC
CDR3: CASNSGTHSIATQYF

size: few
J: TRBJ2-7
D: NA
V: TRBV7-8
DNA: TGTGCCAGCAGCTTAGTTCCCGGGTCCTACGAGCAGTACTTC
CDR3: CASSLVPGSYEQYF

size: many
J: TRBJ2-2
D: TRBD2
V: TRBV30
DNA: TGTGCCTGGAACAAAGGTAGCGGGAGAATAACCGGGGAGCTGTTTTTT
CDR3: CAWNKGSGRITGELFF

size: many
J: TRBJ2-3
D: TRBD2
V: TRBV12-3/TRBV12-4
DNA: TGTGCCAGCAGTTTCGCGGGAGGTCCTTTGGGTGATACGCAGTATTTT
CDR3: CASSFAGGPLGDTQYF

size: few
J: TRBJ2-7
D: NA
V: TRBV7-2
DNA: TGTGCCAGCAGCTTACTTCAGGGGTTCTACTGGTACTTC
CDR3: CASSLLQGFYWYF

size: NA
J: TRBJ2-7
D: NA
V: TRBV18
DNA: TGTGCCAGCTCACCACTCCCCTACGAGCAGTACTTC
CDR3: CASSPLPYEQYF

size: NA
J: TRBJ2-5
D: TRBD1
V: TRBV6-1
DNA: TGTGCCAGCATTCTACTGGGACAGCGGCAAGAGACCCAGTACTTC
CDR3: CASILLGQRQETQYF

size: NA
J: TRBJ1-2
D: TRBD1
V: TRBV6-2/TRBV6-3
DNA: TGTGCCAGCAGTTTTACAGGGGACTATGGCTACACCTTC
CDR3: CASSFTGDYGYTF

size: large
J: TRBJ2-5
D: TRBD1
V: TRBV19
DNA: TGTGCCAGTAGTATGAGGGGGGGATCGGGACAGGGAGGTGTCACCGAAGAGACCCAGTACTTC
CDR3: CASSMRGGSGQGGVTEETQYF

size: few
J: TRBJ2-7
D: TRBD2
V: TRBV29-1
DNA: TGCAGCGTGAGAGCGGGAGGTTCTTACGAGCAGTACTTC
CDR3: CSVRAGGSYEQYF

size: NA
J: TRBJ1-1
D: NA
V: TRBV30
DNA: TGTGCCTGGAGAGGTCGGGGAGGTATGAACACTGAAGCTTTCTTT
CDR3: CAWRGRGGMNTEAFF

size: medium-sized
J: TRBJ2-5
D: TRBD1
V: TRBV5-1
DNA: TGCGCCAGCAGCTTGACAGGGGGAGAGACCCAGTACTTC
CDR3: CASSLTGGETQYF

size: NA
J: TRBJ2-3
D: TRBD2
V: TRBV7-2
DNA: TGTGCCAGCAGCTTAGGGTCTAGCGGGAGTACAGATACGCAGTATTTT
CDR3: CASSLGSSGSTDTQYF

size: few
J: TRBJ1-5
D: NA
V: TRBV28
DNA: TGTGCCAGCCGGGACATCAATCAGCCCCAGCATTTT
CDR3: CASRDINQPQHF

size: medium-sized
J: TRBJ1-3
D: NA
V: TRBV20-1
DNA: TGCAGTGCTGTCGCAGGACAGACCGGAAACACCATATATTTT
CDR3: CSAVAGQTGNTIYF